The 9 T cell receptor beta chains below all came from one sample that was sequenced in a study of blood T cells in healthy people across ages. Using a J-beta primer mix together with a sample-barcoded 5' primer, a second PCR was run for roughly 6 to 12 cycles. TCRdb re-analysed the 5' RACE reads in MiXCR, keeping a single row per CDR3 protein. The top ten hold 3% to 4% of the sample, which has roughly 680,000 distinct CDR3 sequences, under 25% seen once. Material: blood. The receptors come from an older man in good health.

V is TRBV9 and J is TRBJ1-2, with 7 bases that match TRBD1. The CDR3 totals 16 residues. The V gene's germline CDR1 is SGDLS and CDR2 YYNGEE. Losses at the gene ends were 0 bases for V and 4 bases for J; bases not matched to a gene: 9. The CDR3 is CASSVGMRGRGYGYTF. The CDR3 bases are TGTGCCAGCAGCGTAGGGATGAGGGGGCGCGGCTATGGCTACACCTTC.

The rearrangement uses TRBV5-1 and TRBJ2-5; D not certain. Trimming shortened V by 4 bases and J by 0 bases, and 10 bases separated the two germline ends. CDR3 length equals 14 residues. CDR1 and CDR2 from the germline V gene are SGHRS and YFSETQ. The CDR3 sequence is CASSVSLYQETQYF. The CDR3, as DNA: TGCGCCAGCAGCGTAAGTCTGTACCAAGAGACCCAGTACTTC.

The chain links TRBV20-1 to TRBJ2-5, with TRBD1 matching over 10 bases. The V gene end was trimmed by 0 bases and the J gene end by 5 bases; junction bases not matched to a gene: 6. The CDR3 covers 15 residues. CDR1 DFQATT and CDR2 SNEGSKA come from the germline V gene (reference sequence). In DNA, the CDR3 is TGCAGTGCTAGAGACGGGACAGGGGTTTCGGAGACCCAGTACTTC. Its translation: CSARDGTGVSETQYF.

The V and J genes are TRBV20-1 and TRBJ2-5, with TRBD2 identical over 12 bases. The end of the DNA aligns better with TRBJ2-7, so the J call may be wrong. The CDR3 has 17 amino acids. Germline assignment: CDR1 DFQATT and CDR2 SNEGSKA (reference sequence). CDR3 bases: TGCAGTGCTAGACCTAGCCGGAGGACTAGCGGGATCTACGAGCAGTACTTC. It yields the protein CSARPSRRTSGIYEQYF.

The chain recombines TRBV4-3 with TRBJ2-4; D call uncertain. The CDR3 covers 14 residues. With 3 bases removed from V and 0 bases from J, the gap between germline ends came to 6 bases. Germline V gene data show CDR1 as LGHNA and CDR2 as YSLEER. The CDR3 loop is CASSQTIAKNIQYF. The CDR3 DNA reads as TGCGCCAGCAGCCAGACCATAGCCAAAAACATTCAGTACTTC.

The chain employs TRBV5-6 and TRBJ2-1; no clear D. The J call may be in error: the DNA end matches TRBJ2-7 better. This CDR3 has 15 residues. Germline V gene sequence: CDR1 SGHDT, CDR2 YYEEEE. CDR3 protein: CVSSLRALYSYEQYV. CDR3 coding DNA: TGTGTCAGCAGCTTGCGTGCACTTTACTCCTACGAGCAGTACGTC.

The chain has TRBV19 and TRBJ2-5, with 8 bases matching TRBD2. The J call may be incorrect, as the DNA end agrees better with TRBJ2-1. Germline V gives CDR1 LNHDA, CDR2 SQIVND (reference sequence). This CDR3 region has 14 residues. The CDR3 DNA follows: TGTGCCAGTAGGGGACTAGAATCGAGCAATGAGCAGTTCTTC. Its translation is CASRGLESSNEQFF.

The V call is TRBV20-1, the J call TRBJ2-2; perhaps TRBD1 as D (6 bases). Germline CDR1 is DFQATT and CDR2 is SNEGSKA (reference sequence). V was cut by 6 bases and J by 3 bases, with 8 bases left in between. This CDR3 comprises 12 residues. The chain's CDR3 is CSAAGDTGELFF. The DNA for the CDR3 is TGCAGTGCCGCAGGGGACACCGGGGAGCTGTTTTTT.

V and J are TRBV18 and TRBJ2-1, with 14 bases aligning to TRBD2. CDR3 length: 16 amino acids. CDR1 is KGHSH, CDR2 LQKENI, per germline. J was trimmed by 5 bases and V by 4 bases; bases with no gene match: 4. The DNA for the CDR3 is TGTGCCAGCTCACAAGGACTAGCGGGAGGCAACAATGAGCAGTTCTTC. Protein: CASSQGLAGGNNEQFF.